This T cell receptor (beta chain) was sequenced in a study of T cell repertoires in cytomegalovirus infection. Turning to the study itself: Well-studied HLA-B-restricted epitopes and recently identified HLA-C-restricted epitopes of CMV were both used in the study.

The table lists this clonotype with a few counts. Its antigen is currently unknown. MiXCR, run by TCRdb on the reads, gives a single entry per CDR3 protein. The sample yields about 890,000 distinct CDR3 sequences, about a third seen once. The specimen was cultured CD8+ T cells from PBMCs, collected from culture after CMV antigen stimulation. This TCR was sampled from a human donor in good health (CMV status not recorded). Some clones in this sample may be carry-over from other donors' samples.

The CDR3 nucleotides are TGTGCCAGCAGCACAAGACTAGCGGGTCCTCCGAGTGAGCAGTTCTTC. It encodes CASSTRLAGPPSEQFF. The gene calls are TRBV7-3 and TRBJ2-1, with 10 nucleotides matching TRBD2. This CDR3 contains 16 residues. Per the germline V gene, CDR1 is SGHTA and CDR2 is FQGTGA. V trimming: 5 bases; J trimming: 9 bases; junction bases outside the gene matches: 13.